The 29 T cell receptor beta chains reported below all come from one sample, sequenced in a study of Graves' ophthalmopathy and Graves' hyperthyroidism. Amplification of TCR beta CDR3 regions used RNA transcripts. First-round RT-PCR relied on HTBI primers, and a second-round multiplex PCR came next. From the multiplex PCR reads, TCRdb called clonotypes with MiXCR, one entry per CDR3 protein. Here the sample spans some 1.1 million distinct CDR3 sequences, 35% to 40% being singletons. Sequencing was carried out using peripheral blood or thyroid tissue (not recorded which). The source is an adult man with Graves' hyperthyroidism.

This clonotype was seen ten or more times. The CDR3 region has the DNA TGTGCCACCAGCAGGAACAGATTTTCACCCCTCCACTTT. It codes for CATSRNRFSPLHF. This chain joins TRBV15 and TRBJ1-6; no firm D call. This CDR3 spans 13 amino acids. V lost 3 bases and J 9 bases, leaving 9 bases between the germline ends. Germline V gene data show CDR1 as LNHNV and CDR2 as YYDKDF (reference sequence).

This chain connects TRBV7-8 to TRBJ2-7; D remains unclear. This CDR3 spans 16 amino acids. V was shortened by 1 base and J by 6 bases, with 19 bases between the two germline ends. Germline CDR1 SGHVS, CDR2 FQNEAQ. DNA for the CDR3: TGTGCCAGCAGCTTAGATGCCCCAACCGCGTTGAGCGAGCAGTACTTC. Translating gives CASSLDAPTALSEQYF.

This clonotype occurred many times. The rearrangement joins TRBV4-1 to TRBJ2-7; possibly TRBD1 for D (6 bases). This CDR3 region has 15 residues. Germline lookup yields CDR1 MGHRA and CDR2 YSYEKL. V shed 1 base and J shed 3 bases, with 13 bases lying between them. Here the CDR3 reads CASSQAPGHNYEQYF. The CDR3 DNA is TGCGCCAGCAGCCAAGCCCCGGGACACAACTACGAGCAGTACTTC.

Turning to this clonotype: The germline gene is not matched at one end of the junction; a read error may be the cause. DNA for the CDR3: TGCGCCAGCGTGGAAGGGGCTGCCGGGAGCGAGCAGTACTTC. Protein product: CASVEGAAGSEQYF. The gene calls are TRBV7-9 and TRBJ2-7; D is possibly TRBD2 (6 bases). CDR3 size: 14 residues. CDR1 SEHNR and CDR2 FQNEAQ come from the germline V gene (reference sequence).

The table lists this clonotype with many counts. V is TRBV28 and J is TRBJ2-2, with unresolved D. This CDR3 spans 16 amino acids. Germline lookup yields CDR1 MDHEN and CDR2 SYDVKM. V lost 7 bases and J lost 3, with 18 bases in between. The CDR3 sequence: CASTSLPGRDTGELFF. In DNA, the CDR3 is TGTGCCAGCACCTCCCTCCCAGGACGGGACACCGGGGAGCTGTTTTTT.

This clonotype was seen only a few times. This chain uses TRBV29-1 with TRBJ1-1; D unclear. The germline gives CDR1 SQVTM, CDR2 ANQGSEA. This CDR3 region has 10 residues. V was cut by 7 bases and J by 2 bases, with 5 bases left in between. The CDR3 DNA reads TGCAGCGACGGTAACACTGAAGCTTTCTTT. This translates into CSDGNTEAFF.

This clonotype has more than one count but fewer than ten. It may be a read error: a sequence one base away is much more abundant. The chain couples TRBV2 to TRBJ1-1; a possible D gene is TRBD1 (6 bases). Germline V CDR1 and CDR2: SNHLY, FYNNEI. CDR3 length: 13 amino acids. Trimming pared 8 bases from V and 3 bases from J, leaving 13 bases between. The CDR3 bases are TGTGCCAGCGGCCCTACAGGGTACACTGAAGCTTTCTTT. Amino acids: CASGPTGYTEAFF.

This clonotype was observed a handful of times. The genes are TRBV24-1 and TRBJ1-3, with 7 bases identical to TRBD1. The germline V gene encodes CDR1 KGHDR and CDR2 SFDVKD. Trimming took 3 bases from V and 0 from J; bases not matched to a gene: 4. The CDR3 sequence is 16 residues long. The CDR3 reads CATSDGDSYSGNTIYF. Written as DNA, the CDR3 is TGTGCCACCAGTGATGGGGACAGTTACTCTGGAAACACCATATATTTT.

This clonotype was seen repeatedly, ten times or more. J is TRBJ1-2 and V is TRBV4-1; D ambiguous. This CDR3 comprises 15 residues. CDR1 is MGHRA and CDR2 is YSYEKL in the germline V gene. V gave up 0 bases and J gave up 4 bases, with 12 bases separating them. CDR3 sequence: CASSQDLTAGYGYTF. The CDR3 nucleotides read TGCGCCAGCAGCCAAGATCTTACCGCCGGCTATGGCTACACCTTC.

This clonotype was picked up one time. Just one base apart from a much larger clone, this may be a read error. The chain couples TRBV9 to TRBJ1-1; the D gene is possibly TRBD1 (5 bases). The CDR3 consists of 14 residues. Trimming pared 5 bases from V and 4 bases from J, leaving 15 bases between. Germline V gene lookup returns CDR1 SGDLS and CDR2 YYNGEE. This CDR3 is CASRSGAQSTEAFF. DNA of the CDR3: TGTGCCAGCAGATCCGGGGCCCAGAGCACTGAAGCTTTCTTT.

V is TRBV15 and J is TRBJ1-6, with 7 nucleotides matching TRBD1. The CDR3 contains 17 residues. The germline CDR1 and CDR2 sequences are LNHNV and YYDKDF (reference sequence). Trimming at V came to 1 base and at J to 13 bases, leaving 16 bases not matched to a gene. CDR3 sequence: CATSRAGQESISSPLHF. The DNA of the CDR3 is TGTGCCACCAGCAGAGCCGGACAGGAGAGCATCAGTTCGCCCCTCCACTTT.

This clonotype was seen ten or more times. The chain joins TRBV12-3 or TRBV12-4 to TRBJ1-5; no definite D call. Trimming cost V 7 bases and J 4 bases, with 11 bases left between them. The CDR3 length is 13 residues. The CDR3: CASTWASNQPQHF. The CDR3 nucleotides read TGTGCCAGCACGTGGGCATCAAATCAGCCCCAGCATTTT.

This clonotype was found a few times. The rearrangement links TRBV7-3 to TRBJ1-6; D unclear. The CDR3 contains 14 residues. V lost 2 bases and J lost 10, with 12 bases in between. Germline CDR1 reads SGHTA; CDR2 reads FQGTGA. CDR3 residues: CASSLEGRQSPLHF. The CDR3 coding sequence is TGTGCCAGCAGCTTAGAGGGCCGCCAGTCACCCCTCCACTTT.

There are many counts of this clonotype. This sequence joins TRBV13 and TRBJ2-5; possibly TRBD2 for D (5 bases). Germline V lookup: CDR1 PRHDT, CDR2 FYEKMQ (reference sequence). The CDR3 contains 14 residues. Trimming cost V 3 bases and J 5 bases, with 13 bases left between them. In DNA form, the CDR3 reads TGTGCCAGCAGCTTTGCAAGCGGTCAGGAGACCCAGTACTTC. Protein sequence: CASSFASGQETQYF. Using reference TRBV13 and TRBJ2-5 for the parts outside the CDR3, the full variable domain is AAGVIQSPRHLIKEKRETATLKCYPIPRHDTVYWYQQGPGQDPQFLISFYEKMQSDKGSIPDRFSAQQFSDYHSELNMSSLELGDSALYFCASSFASGQETQYFGPGTRLLVL.

In this sample, this clonotype turned up many times. Compared with germline, one end of the junction differs, possibly owing to a read error. The chain carries TRBV12-3 or TRBV12-4 and TRBJ2-7, with D possibly matching TRBD2 (5 bases). The length of the CDR3 is 11 residues. The CDR3 protein is CASSFRGEQYF. CDR3 sequence (DNA): TGCGCCAGCAGCTTTCGGGGCGAGCAGTACTTC.

In its sample, this clonotype was seen many times. This chain uses TRBV10-3 with TRBJ2-7, with a possible D match to TRBD1 (7 bases). V was trimmed by 6 bases and J by 0 bases, leaving 18 bases between them. Germline CDR1 ENHRY, CDR2 SYGVKD. The CDR3 runs 16 residues. The DNA for the CDR3 is TGTGCCATCAGCGACTGGCAGGGGGGATCCTCCTACGAGCAGTACTTC. It encodes CAISDWQGGSSYEQYF.

The chain links TRBV29-1 to TRBJ1-2; D not certain. Trimming removed 2 bases from V and 3 bases from J, with 7 bases in between. The CDR3 runs 12 residues. Germline lookup yields CDR1 SQVTM and CDR2 ANQGSEA. This CDR3 reads CSVERAYYGYTF. CDR3 nucleotides: TGCAGCGTTGAAAGGGCTTACTATGGCTACACCTTC.

There are many counts of this clonotype. This chain uses TRBV10-3 with TRBJ2-7; no reliable D call. Trimming left V 3 bases short and J 3 bases short, with 9 bases between. The CDR3 is made up of 13 amino acids. Germline loops: CDR1 ENHRY, CDR2 SYGVKD. CDR3 sequence reads: CAISDRVFYEQYF. The CDR3 nucleotides are TGTGCCATCAGTGACCGGGTTTTCTACGAGCAGTACTTC.

The chain is built from TRBV12-3 or TRBV12-4 and TRBJ2-7; no clear D gene. The germline V and J ends were trimmed by 4 bases and 2 bases, with 18 bases remaining between them. The CDR3 has 16 residues. The CDR3 protein is CASSSGPNRLPYEQYF. DNA of the CDR3: TGTGCCAGCAGTTCCGGACCGAATAGACTGCCCTACGAGCAGTACTTC.

This clonotype was seen many times. The genes are TRBV7-9 and TRBJ2-7; 10 bases line up with TRBD1. J lost 3 bases, V lost 4 bases, and 12 bases had no gene match. From germline, CDR1 is SEHNR and CDR2 FQNEAQ (reference sequence). CDR3 size: 17 residues. The CDR3 DNA reads as TGTGCCAGCAGCTCCACTACCACCGGGACAGGGGACTACGAGCAGTACTTC. Translating it yields CASSSTTTGTGDYEQYF.

Details on this clonotype: This may be a read error, as it is one base from a much larger clone. This CDR3 fails to terminate in the conserved phenylalanine or tryptophan, so it likely reflects a read error. The chain combines TRBV7-9 with TRBJ2-2; D gene unclear. The ends were cut back, 3 bases at V and 6 bases at J, with 11 bases in the middle. Germline CDR1 and CDR2: SEHNR and FQNEAQ (reference sequence). This CDR3 region has 14 residues. CDR3 protein: CASSFRVTSGELFC. CDR3 sequence (DNA): TGTGCCAGCAGCTTCCGAGTTACCTCCGGGGAGCTGTTTTGT.

The chain is built from TRBV10-2 and TRBJ2-7, with D tentatively TRBD1 (5 bases). Looked up from germline, CDR1 is WSHSY and CDR2 is SAAADI. Trimming cost V 3 bases and J 0 bases, with 15 bases left between them. The CDR3 loop spans 16 amino acids. The DNA for the CDR3 is TGCGCCAGCAGTGACCGGTGGCAGGACAACTCCTACGAGCAGTACTTC. Translated, it gives CASSDRWQDNSYEQYF.

This clonotype was observed a handful of times. A junction boundary mismatches the germline segment, possibly from a read error. The rearrangement links TRBV5-1 to TRBJ1-1; 7 nucleotides match TRBD1. The CDR3 is 14 residues long. Germline CDR1 SGHRS, CDR2 YFSETQ. The CDR3: CASSYQTGDTGAFF. As DNA, the CDR3 is TGCGCCAGCAGCTATCAAACAGGGGACACTGGAGCTTTCTTT.

This clonotype was counted between two and nine times. This sequence joins TRBV7-8 and TRBJ1-5; a weak D match, TRBD1 (5 bases). CDR1 and CDR2 (germline): SGHVS, FQNEAQ. This CDR3 contains 16 residues. The V gene lost 6 bases and the J gene lost 4 bases, with 19 bases spanning the gap. Here the CDR3 reads CASSIGAGNPNQPQHF. The CDR3 coding sequence is TGTGCCAGCAGTATAGGGGCAGGGAATCCGAATCAGCCCCAGCATTTT.

V usage is TRBV10-1 and J usage is TRBJ2-5; 9 positions match TRBD2. Germline CDR1 WNHNN, CDR2 SYGVQD (reference sequence). V trimming: 0 bases; J trimming: 4 bases; junction bases outside the gene matches: 6. CDR3 size: 16 residues. CDR3 nucleotides: TGCGCCAGCAGTGAGTCGGTGGCGGGGGGGCGAGAGACCCAGTACTTC. Translated, it gives CASSESVAGGRETQYF.

The chain combines TRBV20-1 with TRBJ2-2; unclear D gene. CDR3 size: 15 residues. V lost 2 bases and J lost 1, with 11 bases in between. Germline CDR1 and CDR2: DFQATT and SNEGSKA (reference sequence). The CDR3 sequence is CSARKAEKNTGELFF. CDR3 in DNA: TGCAGTGCTAGAAAGGCAGAGAAGAACACCGGGGAGCTGTTTTTT.

This clonotype was detected many times. The V gene is TRBV15, the J gene TRBJ2-7; 7 bases are a match to TRBD2. This CDR3 contains 12 residues. Germline V gene sequence: CDR1 LNHNV, CDR2 YYDKDF (reference sequence). J was trimmed by 12 bases and V by 1 base; bases with no gene match: 6. In DNA form, the CDR3 reads TGTGCCACCAGCAGAGTGCCGGGAGGACTGTACTTC. It is translated as CATSRVPGGLYF.

This clonotype was found a few times. V and J are TRBV12-3 or TRBV12-4 and TRBJ2-5, with 7 bases matching TRBD2. With V trimmed by 8 bases and J by 5 bases, 11 bases remained unmatched. This CDR3 is built from 14 residues. The CDR3 sequence: CASVPGGGRETQYF. DNA of the CDR3: TGTGCCAGCGTCCCGGGGGGAGGACGGGAGACCCAGTACTTC.

This clonotype was counted only a few times. The chain carries TRBV24-1 and TRBJ2-5, with D possibly matching TRBD2 (6 bases). Trimming left V 3 bases short and J 5 bases short, with 24 bases between. Germline lookup yields CDR1 KGHDR and CDR2 SFDVKD. The CDR3 is 18 amino acids. The CDR3 loop is CATSDPARPGTLEETQYF. The DNA of the CDR3 is TGTGCCACCAGTGATCCAGCTCGACCCGGGACTCTTGAGGAGACCCAGTACTTC.